The present TCR beta chain was sequenced within a study of cytomegalovirus exposure and HLA in healthy donors. Study findings and constraints: TRBV6-2, TRBV6-3 and other indistinguishable V segments were excluded. Roughly uniform sequencing depth across donors was assumed, possibly incorrectly.

Primers included in the PCR were 60 Vbeta and 13 Jbeta primers. Measured with immunoSEQ multiplex PCR; TCRdb has only the in-frame clones, and not every one. Of about 150,000 clones listed, over 70% are singletons. Germline CDR1 reads MNHEY; CDR2 reads SMNVEV (reference sequence). V lost 5 bases and J 0 bases, leaving 11 bases between the germline ends. The CDR3 length is 16 residues. This clone was seen a handful of times. Its antigen is unknown. This rearrangement joins TRBV27 to TRBJ1-6; D gene unclear. Sequences were obtained from PBMCs. The sequence derives from a man aged 50-60 years in good health and CMV-seropositive. CDR3 sequence (DNA): TGTGCCAGCAGTATACTCATGAGCTCCTATAATTCACCCCTCCACTTT. Its protein product is CASSILMSSYNSPLHF.